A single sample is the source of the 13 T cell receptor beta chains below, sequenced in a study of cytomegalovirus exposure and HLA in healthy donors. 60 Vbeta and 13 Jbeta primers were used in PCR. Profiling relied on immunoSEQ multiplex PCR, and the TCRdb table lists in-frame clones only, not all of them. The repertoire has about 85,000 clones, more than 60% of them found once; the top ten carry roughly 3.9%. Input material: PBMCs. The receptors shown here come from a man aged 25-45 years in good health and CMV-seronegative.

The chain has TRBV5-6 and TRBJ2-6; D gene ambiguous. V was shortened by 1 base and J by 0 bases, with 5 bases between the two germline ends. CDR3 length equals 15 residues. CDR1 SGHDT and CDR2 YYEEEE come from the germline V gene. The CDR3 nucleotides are TGTGCCAGCAGCTTGCAAATCTCTGGGGCCAACGTCCTGACTTTC. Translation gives CASSLQISGANVLTF.

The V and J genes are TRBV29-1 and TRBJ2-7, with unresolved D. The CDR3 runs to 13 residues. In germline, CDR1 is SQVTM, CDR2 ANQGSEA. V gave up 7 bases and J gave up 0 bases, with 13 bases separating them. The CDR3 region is CSAGGPGSYEQYF. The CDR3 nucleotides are TGCAGCGCCGGTGGGCCAGGCTCCTACGAGCAGTACTTC.

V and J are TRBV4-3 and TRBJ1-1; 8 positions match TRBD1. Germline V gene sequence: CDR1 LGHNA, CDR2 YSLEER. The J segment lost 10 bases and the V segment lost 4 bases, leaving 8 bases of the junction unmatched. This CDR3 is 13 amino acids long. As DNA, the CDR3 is TGCGCCAGCAGCCGAGAGGCAACAGGGGGAGCTTTCTTT. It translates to CASSREATGGAFF.

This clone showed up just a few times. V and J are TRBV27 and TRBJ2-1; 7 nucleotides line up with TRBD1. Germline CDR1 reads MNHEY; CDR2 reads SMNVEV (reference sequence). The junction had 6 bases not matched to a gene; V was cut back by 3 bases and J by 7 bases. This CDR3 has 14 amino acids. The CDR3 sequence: CASSLTGIGNEQFF. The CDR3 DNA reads TGTGCCAGCAGTTTGACAGGGATAGGGAATGAGCAGTTCTTC.

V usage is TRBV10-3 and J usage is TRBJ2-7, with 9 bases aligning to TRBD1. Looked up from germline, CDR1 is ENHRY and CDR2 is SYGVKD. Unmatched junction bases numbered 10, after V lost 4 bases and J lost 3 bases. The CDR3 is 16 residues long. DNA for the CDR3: TGTGCCATCAGTGGGGAATGGGGACAGGGAGGCTACGAGCAGTACTTC. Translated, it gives CAISGEWGQGGYEQYF.

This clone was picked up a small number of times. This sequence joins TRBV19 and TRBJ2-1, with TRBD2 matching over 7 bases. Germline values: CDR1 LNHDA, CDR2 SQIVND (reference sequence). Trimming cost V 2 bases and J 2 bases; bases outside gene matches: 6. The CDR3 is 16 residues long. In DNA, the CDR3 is TGTGCCAGTAGTATACCAGCGGGACGAGCCTACAATGAGCAGTTCTTC. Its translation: CASSIPAGRAYNEQFF. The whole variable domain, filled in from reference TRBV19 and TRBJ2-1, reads DGGITQSPKYLFRKEGQNVTLSCEQNLNHDAMYWYRQDPGQGLRLIYYSQIVNDFQKGDIAEGYSVSREKKESFPLTVTSAQKNPTAFYLCASSIPAGRAYNEQFFGPGTRLTVL.

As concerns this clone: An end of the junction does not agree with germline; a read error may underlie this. CDR3 protein: CASSMLAGDLLRGAGGLFF. Written as DNA, the CDR3 is TGTGCCAGTAGTATGTTGGCAGGAGACCTTCTTAGGGGCGCCGGGGGGCTGTTTTTT. This chain connects TRBV19 to TRBJ2-2; a weak D match, TRBD2 (6 bases). Germline V lookup: CDR1 LNHDA, CDR2 SQIVND (reference sequence). The CDR3 runs to 19 residues. Complete variable domain (other parts from reference TRBV19 and TRBJ2-2): DGGITQSPKYLFRKEGQNVTLSCEQNLNHDAMYWYRQDPGQGLRLIYYSQIVNDFQKGDIAEGYSVSREKKESFPLTVTSAQKNPTAFYLCASSMLAGDLLRGAGGLFFGEGSRLTVL.

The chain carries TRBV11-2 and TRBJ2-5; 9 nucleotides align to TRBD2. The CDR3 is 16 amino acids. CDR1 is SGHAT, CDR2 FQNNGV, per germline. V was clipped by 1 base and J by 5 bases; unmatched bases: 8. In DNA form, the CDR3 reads TGTGCCAGCAGCTTAGGCGTTAGCGGGAGATGGGAGACCCAGTACTTC. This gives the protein CASSLGVSGRWETQYF. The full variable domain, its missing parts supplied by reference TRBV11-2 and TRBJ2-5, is EAGVAQSPRYKIIEKRQSVAFWCNPISGHATLYWYQQILGQGPKLLIQFQNNGVVDDSQLPKDRFSAERLKGVDSTLKIQPAKLEDSAVYLCASSLGVSGRWETQYFGPGTRLLVL.

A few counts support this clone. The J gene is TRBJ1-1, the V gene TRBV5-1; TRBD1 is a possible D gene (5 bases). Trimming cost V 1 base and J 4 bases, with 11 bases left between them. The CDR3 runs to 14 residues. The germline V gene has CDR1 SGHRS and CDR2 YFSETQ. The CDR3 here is CASSLIAGPTEAFF. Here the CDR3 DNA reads TGCGCCAGCAGCTTGATTGCAGGGCCCACTGAAGCTTTCTTT.

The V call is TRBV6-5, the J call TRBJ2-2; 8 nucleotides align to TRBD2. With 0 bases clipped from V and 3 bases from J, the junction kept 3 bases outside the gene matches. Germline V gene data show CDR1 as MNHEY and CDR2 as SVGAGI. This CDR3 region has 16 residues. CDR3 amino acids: CASSYSPSGHTGELFF. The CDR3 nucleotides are TGTGCCAGCAGTTACTCCCCTAGCGGGCACACCGGGGAGCTGTTTTTT.

CDR3 sequence reads: CASSTPGTGSDEQYF. CDR3 DNA sequence: TGTGCCAGTAGTACCCCCGGGACAGGGTCCGACGAGCAGTACTTC. The gene calls are TRBV19 and TRBJ2-7, with 9 bases identical to TRBD1. CDR1 and CDR2 (germline): LNHDA, SQIVND (reference sequence). Trimming took 4 bases from V and 5 from J; bases not matched to a gene: 9. CDR3 size: 15 residues.

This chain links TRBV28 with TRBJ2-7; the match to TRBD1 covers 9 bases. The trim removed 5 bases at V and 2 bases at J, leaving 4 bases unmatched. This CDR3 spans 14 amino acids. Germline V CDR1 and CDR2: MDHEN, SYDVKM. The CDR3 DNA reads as TGTGCCAGCAGTCTGACAGGGGGACCCTACGAGCAGTACTTC. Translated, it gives CASSLTGGPYEQYF.

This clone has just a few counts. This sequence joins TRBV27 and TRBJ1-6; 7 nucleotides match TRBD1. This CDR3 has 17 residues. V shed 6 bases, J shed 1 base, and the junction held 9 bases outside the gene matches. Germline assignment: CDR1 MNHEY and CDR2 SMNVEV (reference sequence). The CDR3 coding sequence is TGTGCCAGCAGATTCGCGACAGGGACGTCCTATAATTCACCCCTCCACTTT. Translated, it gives CASRFATGTSYNSPLHF.